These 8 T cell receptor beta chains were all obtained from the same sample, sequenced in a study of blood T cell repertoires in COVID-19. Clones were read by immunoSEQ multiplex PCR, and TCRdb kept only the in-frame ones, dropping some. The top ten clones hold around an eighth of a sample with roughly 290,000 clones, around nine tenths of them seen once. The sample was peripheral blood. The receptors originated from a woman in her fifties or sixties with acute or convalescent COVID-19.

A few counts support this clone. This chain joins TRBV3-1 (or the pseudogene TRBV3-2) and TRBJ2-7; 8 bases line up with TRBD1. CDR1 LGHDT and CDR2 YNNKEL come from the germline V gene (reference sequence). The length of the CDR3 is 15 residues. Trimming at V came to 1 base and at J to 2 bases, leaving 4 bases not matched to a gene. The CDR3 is CASSQGGQVAYEQYF. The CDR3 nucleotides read TGTGCCAGCAGCCAAGGGGGACAGGTAGCCTACGAGCAGTACTTC.

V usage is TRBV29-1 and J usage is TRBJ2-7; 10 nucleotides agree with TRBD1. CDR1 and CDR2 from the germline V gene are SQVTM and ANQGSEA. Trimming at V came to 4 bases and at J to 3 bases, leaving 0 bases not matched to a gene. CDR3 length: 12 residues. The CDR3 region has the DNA TGCAGCGTTGGGACAGGGGGCTACGAGCAGTACTTC. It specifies CSVGTGGYEQYF.

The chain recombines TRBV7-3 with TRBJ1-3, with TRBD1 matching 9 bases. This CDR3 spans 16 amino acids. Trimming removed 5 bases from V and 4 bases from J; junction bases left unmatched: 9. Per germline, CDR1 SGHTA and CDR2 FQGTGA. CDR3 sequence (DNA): TGTGCCAGCAGCCCCGGGACAGGGACTTCAGGAAACACCATATATTTT. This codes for CASSPGTGTSGNTIYF.

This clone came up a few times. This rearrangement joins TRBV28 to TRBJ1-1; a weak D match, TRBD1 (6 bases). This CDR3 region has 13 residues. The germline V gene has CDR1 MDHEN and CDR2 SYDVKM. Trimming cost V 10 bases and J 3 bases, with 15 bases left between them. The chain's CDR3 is CATRGGGYTEAFF. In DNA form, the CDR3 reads TGTGCCACCAGAGGGGGAGGGTACACTGAAGCTTTCTTT.

CDR3 sequence reads: CASSQAGNTGELFF. The CDR3 coding sequence is TGTGCCAGCAGCCAAGCGGGGAACACCGGGGAGCTGTTTTTT. The chain carries TRBV4-2 and TRBJ2-2; D gene uncertain. This CDR3 comprises 14 residues. Germline assignment: CDR1 LGHNA and CDR2 YNFKEQ. V lost 1 base to trimming and J lost 1 base, with 4 bases between them.

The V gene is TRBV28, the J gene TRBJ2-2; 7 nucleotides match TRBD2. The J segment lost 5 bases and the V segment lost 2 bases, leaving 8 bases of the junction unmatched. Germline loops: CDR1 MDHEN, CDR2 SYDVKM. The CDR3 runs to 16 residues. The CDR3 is CASSLMAGVNTGELFF. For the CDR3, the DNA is TGTGCCAGCAGTTTAATGGCGGGAGTTAATACCGGGGAGCTGTTTTTT.

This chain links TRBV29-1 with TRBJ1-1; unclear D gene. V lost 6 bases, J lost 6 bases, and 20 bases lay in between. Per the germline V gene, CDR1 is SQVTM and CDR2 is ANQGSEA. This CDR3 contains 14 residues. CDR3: CSVDTAGVLPEAFF. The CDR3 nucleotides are TGCAGCGTCGACACAGCGGGAGTCTTGCCTGAAGCTTTCTTT.

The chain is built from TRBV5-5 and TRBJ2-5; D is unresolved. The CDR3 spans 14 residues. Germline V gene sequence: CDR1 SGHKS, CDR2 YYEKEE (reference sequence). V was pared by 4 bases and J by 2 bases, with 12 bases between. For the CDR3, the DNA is TGTGCCAGCAGCCCCACCTTAGTGCAAGAGACCCAGTACTTC. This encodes CASSPTLVQETQYF.